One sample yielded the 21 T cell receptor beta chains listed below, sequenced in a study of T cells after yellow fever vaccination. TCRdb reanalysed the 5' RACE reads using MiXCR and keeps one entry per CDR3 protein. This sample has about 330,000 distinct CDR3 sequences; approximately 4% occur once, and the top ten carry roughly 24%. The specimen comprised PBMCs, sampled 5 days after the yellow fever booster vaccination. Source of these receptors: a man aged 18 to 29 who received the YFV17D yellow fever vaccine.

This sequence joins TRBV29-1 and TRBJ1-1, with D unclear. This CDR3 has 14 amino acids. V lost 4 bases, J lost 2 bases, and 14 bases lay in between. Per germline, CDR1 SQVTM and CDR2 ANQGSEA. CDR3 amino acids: CSVGKEFPNTEAFF. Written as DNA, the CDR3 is TGCAGCGTTGGTAAGGAGTTCCCTAACACTGAAGCTTTCTTT.

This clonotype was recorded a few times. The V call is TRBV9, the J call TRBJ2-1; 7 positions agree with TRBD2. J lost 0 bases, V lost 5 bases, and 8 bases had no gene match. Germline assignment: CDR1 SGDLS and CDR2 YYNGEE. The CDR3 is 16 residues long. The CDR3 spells CASRADGGSSYNEQFF. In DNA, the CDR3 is TGTGCCAGCAGGGCTGACGGGGGGAGCTCCTACAATGAGCAGTTCTTC.

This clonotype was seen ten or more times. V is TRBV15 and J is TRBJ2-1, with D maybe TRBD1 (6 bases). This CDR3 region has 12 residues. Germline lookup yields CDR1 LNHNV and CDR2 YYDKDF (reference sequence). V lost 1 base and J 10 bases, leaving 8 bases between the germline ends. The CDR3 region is CATSRGGTEQFF. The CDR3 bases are TGTGCCACCAGCAGAGGAGGGACAGAGCAGTTCTTC. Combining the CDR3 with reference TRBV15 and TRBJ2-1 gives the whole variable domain DAMVIQNPRYQVTQFGKPVTLSCSQTLNHNVMYWYQQKSSQAPKLLFHYYDKDFNNEADTPDNFQSRRPNTSFCFLDIRSPGLGDTAMYLCATSRGGTEQFFGPGTRLTVL.

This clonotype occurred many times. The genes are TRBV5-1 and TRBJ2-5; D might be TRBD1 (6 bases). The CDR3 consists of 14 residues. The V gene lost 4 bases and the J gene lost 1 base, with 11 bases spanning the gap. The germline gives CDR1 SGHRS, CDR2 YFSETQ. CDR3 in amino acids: CASSPTDSQETQYF. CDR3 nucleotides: TGCGCCAGCAGCCCCACGGACAGCCAAGAGACCCAGTACTTC.

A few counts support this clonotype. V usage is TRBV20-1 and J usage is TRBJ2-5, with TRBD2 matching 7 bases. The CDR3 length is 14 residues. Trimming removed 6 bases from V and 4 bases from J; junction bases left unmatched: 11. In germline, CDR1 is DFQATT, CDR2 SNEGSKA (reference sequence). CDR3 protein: CSAPRRGVSETQYF. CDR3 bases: TGCAGTGCCCCCCGACGGGGGGTATCAGAGACCCAGTACTTC.

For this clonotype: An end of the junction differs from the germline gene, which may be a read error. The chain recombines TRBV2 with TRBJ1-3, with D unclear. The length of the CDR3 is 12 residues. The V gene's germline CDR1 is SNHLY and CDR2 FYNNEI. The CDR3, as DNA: TGTGACAGCAGCCAAGATGGAAACACCATATATTTT. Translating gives CDSSQDGNTIYF. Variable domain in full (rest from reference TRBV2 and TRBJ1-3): EPEVTQTPSHQVTQMGQEVILRCVPISNHLYFYWYRQILGQKVEFLVSFYNNEISEKSEIFDDQFSVERPDGSNFTLKIRSTKLEDSAMYFCDSSQDGNTIYFGEGSWLTVV.

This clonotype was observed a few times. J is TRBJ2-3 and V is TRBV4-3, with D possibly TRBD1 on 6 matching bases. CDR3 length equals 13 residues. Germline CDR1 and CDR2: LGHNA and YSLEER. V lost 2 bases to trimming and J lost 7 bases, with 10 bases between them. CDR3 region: CASSQTQGNTQYF. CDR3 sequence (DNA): TGCGCCAGCAGCCAAACCCAGGGGAATACGCAGTATTTT.

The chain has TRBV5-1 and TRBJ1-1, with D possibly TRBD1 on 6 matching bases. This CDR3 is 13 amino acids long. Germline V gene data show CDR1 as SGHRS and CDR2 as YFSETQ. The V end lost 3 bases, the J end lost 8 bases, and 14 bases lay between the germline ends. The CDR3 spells CASSSNPDREAFF. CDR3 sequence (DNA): TGCGCCAGCAGCTCGAACCCGGACAGAGAAGCTTTCTTT.

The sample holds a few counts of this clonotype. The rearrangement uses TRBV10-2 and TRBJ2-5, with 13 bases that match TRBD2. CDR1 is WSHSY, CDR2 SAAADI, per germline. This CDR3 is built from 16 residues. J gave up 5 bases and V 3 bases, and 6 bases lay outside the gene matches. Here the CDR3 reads CASSDLGTSGKETQYF. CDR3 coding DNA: TGCGCCAGCAGTGATTTGGGGACTAGCGGGAAGGAGACCCAGTACTTC.

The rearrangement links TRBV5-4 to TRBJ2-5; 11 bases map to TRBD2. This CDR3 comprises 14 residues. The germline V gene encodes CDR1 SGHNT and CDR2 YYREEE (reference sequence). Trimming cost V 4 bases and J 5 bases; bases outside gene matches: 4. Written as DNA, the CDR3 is TGTGCCAGCAGCGTCACTAGCGGGGGTGAGACCCAGTACTTC. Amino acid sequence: CASSVTSGGETQYF.

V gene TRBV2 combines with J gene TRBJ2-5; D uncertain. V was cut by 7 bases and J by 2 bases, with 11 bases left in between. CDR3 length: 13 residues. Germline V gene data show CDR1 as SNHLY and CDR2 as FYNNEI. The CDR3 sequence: CASIGDTQETQYF. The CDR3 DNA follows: TGTGCCAGCATTGGAGATACACAAGAGACCCAGTACTTC.

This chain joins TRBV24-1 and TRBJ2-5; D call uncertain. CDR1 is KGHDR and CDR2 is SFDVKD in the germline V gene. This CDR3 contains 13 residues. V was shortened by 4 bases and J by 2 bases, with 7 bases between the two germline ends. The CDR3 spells CATSESPQETQYF. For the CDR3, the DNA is TGTGCCACCAGTGAGTCGCCACAAGAGACCCAGTACTTC.

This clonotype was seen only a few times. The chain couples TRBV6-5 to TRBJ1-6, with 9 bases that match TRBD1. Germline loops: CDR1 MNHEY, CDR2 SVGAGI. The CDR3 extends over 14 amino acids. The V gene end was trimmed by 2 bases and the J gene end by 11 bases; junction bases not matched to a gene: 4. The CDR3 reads CASSYDGTGTPLHF. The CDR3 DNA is TGTGCCAGCAGTTACGACGGGACAGGGACACCCCTCCACTTT.

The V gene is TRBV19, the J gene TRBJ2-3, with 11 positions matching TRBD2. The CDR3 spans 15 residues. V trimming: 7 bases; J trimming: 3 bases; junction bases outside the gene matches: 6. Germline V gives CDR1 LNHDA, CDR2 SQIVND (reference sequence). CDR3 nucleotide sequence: TGTGCCAGTAAGCCCGGGACTAGCGGTACAGATACGCAGTATTTT. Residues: CASKPGTSGTDTQYF.

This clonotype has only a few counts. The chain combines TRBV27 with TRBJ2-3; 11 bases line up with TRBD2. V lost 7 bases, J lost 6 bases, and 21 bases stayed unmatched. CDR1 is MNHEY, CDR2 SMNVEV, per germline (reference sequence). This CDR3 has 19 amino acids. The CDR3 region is CASTPAPPHLAGGQDTQYF. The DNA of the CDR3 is TGTGCCAGCACCCCCGCCCCACCCCATCTAGCGGGGGGACAGGATACGCAGTATTTT.

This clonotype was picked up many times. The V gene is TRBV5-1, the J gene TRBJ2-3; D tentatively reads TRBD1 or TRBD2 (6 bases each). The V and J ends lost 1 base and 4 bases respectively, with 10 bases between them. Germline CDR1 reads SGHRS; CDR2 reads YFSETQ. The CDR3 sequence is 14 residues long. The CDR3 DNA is TGCGCCAGCAGCTTGAGTCGGGGGCCAGATACGCAGTATTTT. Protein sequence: CASSLSRGPDTQYF.

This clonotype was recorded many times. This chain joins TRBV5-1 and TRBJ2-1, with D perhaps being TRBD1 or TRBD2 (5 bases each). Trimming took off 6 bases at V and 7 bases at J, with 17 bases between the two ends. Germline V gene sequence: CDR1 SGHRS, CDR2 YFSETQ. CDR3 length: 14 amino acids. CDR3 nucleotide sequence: TGCGCCAGCAAGGGTGGGACCTCCCCGAATGAGCAGTTCTTC. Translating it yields CASKGGTSPNEQFF.

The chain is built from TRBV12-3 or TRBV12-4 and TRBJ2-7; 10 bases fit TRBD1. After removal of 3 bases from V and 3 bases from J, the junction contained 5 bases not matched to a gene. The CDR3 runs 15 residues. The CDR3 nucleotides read TGTGCCAGCAGTTTGAGACAGGGGGCTGGCTACGAGCAGTACTTC. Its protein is CASSLRQGAGYEQYF.

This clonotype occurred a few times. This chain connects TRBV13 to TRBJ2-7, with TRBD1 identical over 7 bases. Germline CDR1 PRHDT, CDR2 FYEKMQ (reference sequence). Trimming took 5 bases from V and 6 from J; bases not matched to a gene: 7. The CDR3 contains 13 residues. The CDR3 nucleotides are TGTGCCAGCAGCCACGGGGACAGACCCGAGCAGTACTTC. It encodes CASSHGDRPEQYF.

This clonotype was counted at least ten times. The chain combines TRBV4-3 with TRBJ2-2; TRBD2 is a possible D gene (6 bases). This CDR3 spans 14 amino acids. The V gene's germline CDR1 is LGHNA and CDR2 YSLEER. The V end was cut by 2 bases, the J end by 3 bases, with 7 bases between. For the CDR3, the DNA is TGCGCCAGCAGCCAACCGGGAGACACCGGGGAGCTGTTTTTT. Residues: CASSQPGDTGELFF.

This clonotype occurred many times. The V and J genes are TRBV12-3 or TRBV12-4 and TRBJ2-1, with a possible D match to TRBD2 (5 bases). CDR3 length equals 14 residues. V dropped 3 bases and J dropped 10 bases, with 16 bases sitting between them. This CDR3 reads CASSLDLDLGEQFF. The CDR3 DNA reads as TGTGCCAGCAGTTTGGATCTGGACTTGGGGGAGCAGTTCTTC.